This is a list of T cell receptor beta chains from one sample in a study of blood T cell repertoires in COVID-19. The protocol was immunoSEQ multiplex PCR, while the TCRdb copy is restricted to in-frame clones and leaves out a portion. The data contain 350,000 to 450,000 clones, 85% to 90% of them singletons. The sequencing input was PBMCs or T cells enriched from blood (not recorded which). These receptors originate from a woman in her 30s who had recovered from COVID-19. Each CDR3 is given with its conserved first and last residue. Fields, in order: CDR3 length, D gene, clone size, J gene, V gene, CDR3 protein, CDR3 DNA. D genes are given only for firm matches. Clone size is shown for a subset of rows, as once, few, many or a class of expanded clone.

15 TRBD1 NA TRBJ1-2 TRBV18 CASSPTTGGNYGYTF TGTGCCAGCTCACCCACGACAGGGGGAAACTATGGCTACACCTTC
11 NA NA TRBJ2-2 TRBV7-8 CASTPYEELFF TGTGCCAGCACCCCCTACGAGGAGCTGTTTTTT
15 TRBD1 NA TRBJ1-2 TRBV5-1 CASSTGTGIPYGYTF TGCGCCAGCAGTACCGGGACAGGGATCCCCTATGGCTACACCTTC
13 TRBD1 NA TRBJ1-6 TRBV29-1 CSYRTGAASPLHF TGCAGCTACCGGACAGGGGCGGCCTCACCCCTCCACTTT
16 TRBD2 NA TRBJ2-7 TRBV19 CASSILLAGGSYEQYF TGTGCCAGTAGTATCCTACTAGCGGGAGGATCCTACGAGCAGTACTTC
16 NA few TRBJ1-3 TRBV27 CASSLSGSLGGNTIYF TGTGCCAGCAGTTTATCGGGGAGTCTAGGCGGAAACACCATATATTTT
14 NA NA TRBJ2-5 TRBV18 CASSPPAFQETQYF TGTGCCAGCTCACCACCCGCGTTCCAAGAGACCCAGTACTTC
16 NA NA TRBJ1-3 TRBV5-1 CASSLAAGFIGNTIYF TGCGCCAGCAGCTTGGCCGCAGGGTTTATTGGAAACACCATATATTTT
14 NA NA TRBJ1-6 TRBV6-5 CASSYSQGNSPLHF TGTGCCAGCAGTTACTCCCAGGGAAATTCACCCCTCCACTTT
16 TRBD1 NA TRBJ1-3 TRBV7-6 CASSLEPTGAGNTIYF TGTGCCAGCAGCTTAGAGCCTACAGGGGCCGGTAACACCATATATTTT
14 NA NA TRBJ2-7 TRBV7-8 CASSFLTVPYEQYF TGTGCCAGCAGCTTCCTGACAGTACCCTACGAGCAGTACTTC
14 TRBD1 NA TRBJ1-6 TRBV15 CATSIDRGVLPLHF TGTGCCACCAGCATTGACAGGGGAGTTCTCCCCCTCCACTTT
15 NA NA TRBJ1-4 TRBV6-5 CASTSGGADNEKLFF TGTGCCAGCACTTCCGGGGGGGCGGATAATGAAAAACTGTTTTTT
13 NA NA TRBJ2-1 TRBV7-9 CASIRVEGNEQFF TGTGCCAGCATCCGCGTAGAGGGCAATGAGCAGTTCTTC
14 NA NA TRBJ2-1 TRBV19 CASSIDPGRYEQFF TGTGCCAGTAGTATAGATCCGGGGAGGTATGAGCAGTTCTTC
13 NA few TRBJ2-1 TRBV27 CASSADSHNEQFF TGTGCCAGCAGTGCCGACTCGCACAATGAGCAGTTCTTC
13 NA once TRBJ1-2 TRBV9 CASSGNQGVGYTF TGTGCCAGCAGCGGGAATCAAGGGGTGGGCTACACCTTC
12 NA NA TRBJ1-2 TRBV29-1 CSARTAEGGYTF TGCAGCGCCAGGACCGCCGAGGGAGGCTACACCTTC
14 TRBD2 NA TRBJ2-7 TRBV19 CASSASSGSYEQYF TGTGCCAGTAGTGCCTCTAGCGGGAGTTACGAGCAGTACTTC
14 NA NA TRBJ1-5 TRBV4-1 CASSQGGLDQPQHF TGCGCCAGCAGCCAAGGGGGCCTTGATCAGCCCCAGCATTTT
11 NA NA TRBJ1-2 TRBV20-1 CSPAASYGYTF TGCAGTCCGGCAGCGTCCTATGGCTACACCTTC
15 NA NA TRBJ1-4 TRBV27 CASSLHSGTNEKLFF TGTGCCAGCAGTTTGCATAGCGGGACTAATGAAAAACTGTTTTTT
12 NA NA TRBJ2-7 TRBV6-2/TRBV6-3 CASSYARYEQYF TGTGCCAGCAGTTATGCGAGATACGAGCAGTACTTC
15 TRBD1 NA TRBJ1-1 TRBV3-1/TRBV3-2 CASSQDRRGRGEAFF TGTGCCAGCAGCCAAGATCGGAGGGGGCGGGGTGAAGCTTTCTTT
13 NA NA TRBJ1-2 TRBV7-8 CASSPAQDGGYTF TGTGCCAGCAGCCCGGCACAGGACGGCGGCTACACCTTC
18 NA NA TRBJ2-1 TRBV14 CASSHPGLRGSSYNEQFF TGTGCCAGCAGCCATCCGGGACTCCGGGGGAGCTCCTACAATGAGCAGTTCTTC
15 TRBD1 NA TRBJ1-2 TRBV19 CASSASQGYAYGYTF TGTGCCAGTAGTGCCTCACAGGGGTACGCCTATGGCTACACCTTC
17 NA once TRBJ2-3 TRBV6-2/TRBV6-3 CASSFEARGAFRDTQYF TGTGCCAGCAGTTTCGAAGCTCGGGGGGCCTTCCGAGATACGCAGTATTTT
13 NA NA TRBJ1-5 TRBV6-5 CASSFQVRGPQHF TGTGCCAGCAGTTTCCAGGTTCGGGGACCCCAGCATTTT
15 NA NA TRBJ1-4 TRBV30 CAWSVPDRSFEKLFF TGTGCCTGGAGTGTCCCCGACAGAAGTTTTGAAAAACTGTTTTTT
15 NA NA TRBJ1-1 TRBV19 CASSPGGDKDTEAFF TGTGCCAGTAGTCCTGGGGGGGACAAAGACACTGAAGCTTTCTTT
14 NA NA TRBJ1-2 TRBV4-2 CASSQDRRSAGYTF TGTGCCAGCAGCCAAGATCGCAGGTCGGCTGGCTACACCTTC
16 NA NA TRBJ1-1 TRBV28 CASSLQGHKKNTEAFF TGTGCCAGCAGTTTACAGGGTCATAAAAAGAACACTGAAGCTTTCTTT
14 NA NA TRBJ2-7 TRBV6-5 CASRSGTGAYEQYF TGTGCCAGCAGAAGCGGGACAGGAGCCTACGAGCAGTACTTC
16 TRBD1 NA TRBJ2-2 TRBV12-5 CASGLVHGQGTGELFF TGTGCTAGTGGTTTGGTACACGGACAGGGTACCGGGGAGCTGTTTTTT
16 TRBD2 NA TRBJ2-3 TRBV10-1 CASSSGTSGRTDTQYF TGCGCCAGCAGTTCCGGGACTAGCGGACGCACAGATACGCAGTATTTT
12 TRBD1 once TRBJ1-4 TRBV28 CASNRGYEKLFF TGTGCCAGCAACAGGGGGTATGAAAAACTGTTTTTT
12 NA NA TRBJ2-7 TRBV30 CAWMGGSYEQYF TGTGCCTGGATGGGAGGATCCTACGAGCAGTACTTC
17 NA NA TRBJ2-3 TRBV24-1 CATSDSGNPYSTDTQYF TGTGCCACCAGTGATTCCGGGAACCCCTATAGCACAGATACGCAGTATTTT
14 NA NA TRBJ1-2 TRBV15 CATSREGGTYGYTF TGTGCCACCAGCAGAGAGGGGGGGACCTATGGCTACACCTTC
14 TRBD1 NA TRBJ2-3 TRBV29-1 CSVDPTGLTDTQYF TGCAGCGTGGATCCGACAGGGCTCACAGATACGCAGTATTTT
14 NA NA TRBJ2-7 TRBV5-1 CASSSGLPSYEQYF TGCGCCAGCAGCTCGGGACTTCCCTCCTACGAGCAGTACTTC
15 NA NA TRBJ1-2 TRBV7-3 CASSFNQAGQDGYTF TGTGCCAGCAGCTTTAACCAGGCGGGTCAGGACGGCTACACCTTC
14 NA NA TRBJ1-5 TRBV7-3 CASSLFGQRKPQHF TGTGCCAGCAGCTTATTCGGACAGAGGAAGCCCCAGCATTTT
14 NA NA TRBJ1-1 TRBV13 CASSSETVNTEAFF TGTGCCAGCAGTTCTGAGACTGTGAACACTGAAGCTTTCTTT
14 TRBD1 NA TRBJ1-2 TRBV7-9 CASSFAGGAYGYTF TGTGCCAGCAGCTTTGCAGGGGGAGCCTATGGCTACACCTTC
16 TRBD2 NA TRBJ2-5 TRBV12-5 CASGFDRLAGAETQYF TGTGCTAGTGGTTTTGATCGTCTAGCGGGAGCAGAGACCCAGTACTTC
16 NA NA TRBJ1-5 TRBV28 CASSLGGSRGNQPQHF TGTGCCAGCAGTTTAGGAGGATCTAGGGGCAATCAGCCCCAGCATTTT
12 NA NA TRBJ2-1 TRBV30 CAWSVLRYEQFF TGTGCCTGGAGTGTACTAAGGTACGAGCAGTTCTTC
17 TRBD2 NA TRBJ2-7 TRBV11-3 CASSLSLAGGNSGEQYF TGTGCCAGCAGCTTGTCCCTAGCGGGAGGAAATTCAGGCGAGCAGTACTTC
15 TRBD1 NA TRBJ1-2 TRBV6-5 CASRNGGRGERGYTF TGTGCCAGCAGAAATGGTGGCAGGGGGGAGAGGGGCTACACCTTC
19 TRBD1 NA TRBJ1-2 TRBV19 CASSMAPGTGTLSSYGYTF TGTGCCAGTAGTATGGCACCCGGGACAGGTACCTTGTCGAGCTATGGCTACACCTTC
13 TRBD1 NA TRBJ1-6 TRBV30 CAVARQGNSPLHF TGTGCTGTAGCCCGACAGGGGAATTCACCCCTCCACTTT
15 TRBD2 NA TRBJ2-7 TRBV27 CASSSGLAGVREQYF TGTGCCAGCAGTTCGGGACTAGCGGGAGTAAGGGAGCAGTACTTC
14 NA NA TRBJ1-2 TRBV27 CASSSGGTFYGYTF TGTGCCAGCAGTTCGGGCGGGACTTTCTATGGCTACACCTTC
14 NA NA TRBJ1-5 TRBV6-5 CASSPDSSNQPQHF TGTGCCAGCAGTCCAGACAGTTCCAATCAGCCCCAGCATTTT
12 NA NA TRBJ1-2 TRBV4-2 CASSQEKGTGCF TGTGCCAGCAGCCAAGAAAAAGGAACAGGTTGCTTC
11 NA NA TRBJ2-7 TRBV3-1/TRBV3-2 CASSQDVEQYF TGTGCCAGCAGCCAAGACGTCGAGCAGTACTTC
15 NA NA TRBJ2-1 TRBV5-5 CASSFLTGVYNEQFF TGTGCCAGCAGCTTCCTGACGGGGGTTTACAATGAGCAGTTCTTC